The source of this TCR beta chain is a study of cytomegalovirus exposure and HLA in healthy donors. Study-level results: Owing to their indistinguishability, certain V segments, notably TRBV6-2 and TRBV6-3, were excluded. A later analysis found common viral pathogens apparently linked to several of the most significant clusters.

Amplification used 60 Vbeta primers and 13 Jbeta primers. Clones were read by immunoSEQ multiplex PCR, and TCRdb kept only the in-frame ones, dropping some. The table includes under 250,000 clones, 75% to 80% detected once. Although they were nominally healthy when sampled, donors likely had unrecorded immune exposures. With V trimmed by 3 bases and J by 1 base, 8 bases remained unmatched. CDR1 is SGHNT and CDR2 is YYREEE in the germline V gene (reference sequence). The CDR3 is 17 residues long. This clone has a handful of counts. Its matching antigen is unknown. Sequenced: PBMCs. This chain connects TRBV5-4 to TRBJ2-4; 9 bases line up with TRBD2. The TCR sequence derives from a male donor in good health and CMV-seronegative. The CDR3 reads CASSYSGLAAAKNIQYF. CDR3 coding DNA: TGTGCCAGCAGCTACTCGGGACTAGCAGCCGCCAAAAACATTCAGTACTTC.